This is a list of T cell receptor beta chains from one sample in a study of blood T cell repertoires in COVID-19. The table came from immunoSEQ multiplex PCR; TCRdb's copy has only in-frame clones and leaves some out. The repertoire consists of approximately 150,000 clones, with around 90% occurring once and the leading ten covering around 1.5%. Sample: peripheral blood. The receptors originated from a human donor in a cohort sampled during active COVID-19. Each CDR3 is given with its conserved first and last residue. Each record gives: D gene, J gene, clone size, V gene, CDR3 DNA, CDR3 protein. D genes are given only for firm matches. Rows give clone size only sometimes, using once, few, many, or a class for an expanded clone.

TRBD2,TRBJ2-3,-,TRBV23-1,TGCGCCAGCAGTCAACGCGGACTAGCGGGGGGCGGCGGCACAGATACGCAGTATTTT,CASSQRGLAGGGGTDTQYF
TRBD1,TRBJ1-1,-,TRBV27,TGTGCCAGCAGTTTATTCCAGGGGGACACTGAAGCTTTCTTT,CASSLFQGDTEAFF
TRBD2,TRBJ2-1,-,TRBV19,TGTGCCAGTAGTTACCGACTAGCCCATGAGCAGTTCTTC,CASSYRLAHEQFF
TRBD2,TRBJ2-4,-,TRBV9,TGTGCCAGCAGCGTAGCGGCGGGGGGGCTAGGAAACATTCAGTACTTC,CASSVAAGGLGNIQYF
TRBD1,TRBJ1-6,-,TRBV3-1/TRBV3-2,TGTGCCAGCGTCGTTGTCAGGGGGGTTGAAAATTCACCCCTCCACTTT,CASVVVRGVENSPLHF
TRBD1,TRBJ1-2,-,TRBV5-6,TGTGCCAGCAGCTGGGGACAGGCTAACTATGGCTACACCTTC,CASSWGQANYGYTF
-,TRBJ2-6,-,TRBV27,TGTGCCAGCAGTTGGGGGGCTGGGGCCAACGTCCTGACTTTC,CASSWGAGANVLTF
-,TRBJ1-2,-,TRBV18,TGTGCCAGCTCACCTCCCACAGGAGTCCTTGACTATGGCTACACCTTC,CASSPPTGVLDYGYTF
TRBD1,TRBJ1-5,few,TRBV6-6,TGTGCCAGCAGTCAACCGGACAGGGGGGATCAGCCCCAGCATTTT,CASSQPDRGDQPQHF
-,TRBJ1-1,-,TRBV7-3,TGTGCCAGCAGCTTAAATCCCAGGGGAATGAACACTGAAGCTTTCTTT,CASSLNPRGMNTEAFF
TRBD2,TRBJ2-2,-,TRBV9,TGTGCCAGCAGCGTTGGACTAGCGGGGGGCCACGGGGAGCTGTTTTTT,CASSVGLAGGHGELFF
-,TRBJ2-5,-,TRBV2,TGTGCCAGCAGCAATCAGGGGCCGGGAGAGACCCAGTACTTC,CASSNQGPGETQYF
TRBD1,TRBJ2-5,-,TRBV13,TGTGCCAGCAGCCGCCCGACAGGGTTTCAAGAGACCCAGTACTTC,CASSRPTGFQETQYF
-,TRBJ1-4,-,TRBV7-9,TGTGCCAGCAGCTCCGGGCTACAGGGCCTCGTTAATGAAAAACTGTTTTTT,CASSSGLQGLVNEKLFF
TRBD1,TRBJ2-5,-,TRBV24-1,TGTGCCACCAGTGATTTTGCAGGGGGCAGGGAGACCCAGTACTTC,CATSDFAGGRETQYF
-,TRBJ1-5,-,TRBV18,TGTGCCAGCTCACCATTAGGGGATCAGCCCCAGCATTTT,CASSPLGDQPQHF